These 26 T cell receptor beta chains were sequenced from one sample in a study of blood T cell repertoires in COVID-19. The table came from immunoSEQ multiplex PCR; TCRdb's copy has only in-frame clones and leaves some out. Of roughly 79,000 clones in the sample, 70% to 90% were seen once. Specimen: peripheral blood. These receptors all come from a man in his fifties with active COVID-19.

This chain links TRBV7-9 with TRBJ1-3; TRBD1 is a possible D gene (6 bases). The CDR3 is made up of 15 amino acids. CDR1 is SEHNR and CDR2 is FQNEAQ in the germline V gene (reference sequence). The V end lost 4 bases, the J end lost 4 bases, and 14 bases lay between the germline ends. The CDR3 coding sequence is TGTGCCAGCAGCTCTACAGGGTTCGCAGGAAACACCATATATTTT. Translated, it gives CASSSTGFAGNTIYF.

The chain combines TRBV5-6 with TRBJ1-2; the D gene is possibly TRBD1 (5 bases). CDR1 and CDR2 from the germline V gene are SGHDT and YYEEEE. This CDR3 has 14 amino acids. Trimming took 0 bases from V and 6 from J, leaving 12 bases between them. The CDR3 spells CASSLEGGRDGYTF. The DNA of the CDR3 is TGTGCCAGCAGCTTGGAGGGAGGCAGGGATGGCTACACCTTC.

The chain is built from TRBV11-3 and TRBJ2-5; a possible D gene is TRBD1 (6 bases). CDR1 is SGHNT, CDR2 YENEEA, per germline. Trimming removed 0 bases from V and 4 bases from J, with 9 bases in between. The CDR3 consists of 14 residues. In DNA, the CDR3 is TGTGCCAGCAGCTTAGAAGGACAGCCAGAGACCCAGTACTTC. It yields the protein CASSLEGQPETQYF.

This chain joins TRBV30 and TRBJ2-7, with 11 bases fitting TRBD1. With V trimmed by 3 bases and J by 2 bases, 12 bases remained unmatched. This CDR3 comprises 17 residues. CDR1 is GTSNPN and CDR2 is SVGIG in the germline V gene (reference sequence). The CDR3 sequence: CAWRYLPGQGVTYEQYF. CDR3 nucleotide sequence: TGTGCCTGGAGGTACCTCCCGGGACAGGGGGTGACCTACGAGCAGTACTTC.

This sequence joins TRBV9 and TRBJ1-2; D might be TRBD1 (6 bases). This CDR3 is built from 16 residues. The V gene lost 0 bases and the J gene lost 3 bases, with 15 bases spanning the gap. Germline loops: CDR1 SGDLS, CDR2 YYNGEE. CDR3 in amino acids: CASSVARGGGHYGYTF. The CDR3 DNA reads TGTGCCAGCAGCGTAGCCAGGGGCGGGGGGCACTATGGCTACACCTTC.

There are a few counts of this clone. The V call is TRBV6-1, the J call TRBJ2-2; a possible D gene is TRBD2 (5 bases). The CDR3 has 16 amino acids. The germline gives CDR1 MNHNS, CDR2 SASEGT. Trimming left V 2 bases short and J 4 bases short, with 14 bases between. The CDR3 is CASSELAAPGTGELFF. CDR3 sequence (DNA): TGTGCCAGCAGTGAACTAGCCGCCCCCGGCACCGGGGAGCTGTTTTTT.

This chain joins TRBV27 and TRBJ2-1; weak D call: TRBD2 (7 bases). Germline CDR1 reads MNHEY; CDR2 reads SMNVEV (reference sequence). The V gene lost 2 bases and the J gene lost 4 bases, with 9 bases spanning the gap. CDR3 length: 14 residues. The CDR3 loop is CASSLRGGYNEQFF. The CDR3 DNA follows: TGTGCCAGCAGTTTAAGGGGGGGATACAATGAGCAGTTCTTC.

This rearrangement joins TRBV6-5 to TRBJ2-1; D is possibly TRBD2 (5 bases). Trimming removed 2 bases at V and 7 bases at J, with 15 bases between. The CDR3 totals 15 residues. Germline CDR1 and CDR2: MNHEY and SVGAGI. The CDR3 sequence: CASSYKTGLRNEQFF. CDR3 nucleotide sequence: TGTGCCAGCAGTTACAAGACGGGATTGAGGAATGAGCAGTTCTTC.

The chain carries TRBV29-1 and TRBJ2-1; no definite D call. The V gene lost 1 base and the J gene lost 4 bases, with 14 bases spanning the gap. The CDR3 contains 15 residues. Germline V gene sequence: CDR1 SQVTM, CDR2 ANQGSEA. The CDR3, as DNA: TGCAGCGTTGAAGGGGCGTTGGCAGCTTACAATGAGCAGTTCTTC. Translated: CSVEGALAAYNEQFF.

The chain is built from TRBV30 and TRBJ1-6; no clear D gene. V was trimmed by 3 bases and J by 8 bases, leaving 11 bases between them. This CDR3 is built from 13 residues. Germline V gene sequence: CDR1 GTSNPN, CDR2 SVGIG (reference sequence). The CDR3 reads CAWRPLNDSPLHF. CDR3 DNA: TGTGCCTGGAGGCCACTCAACGATTCACCCCTCCACTTT.

The genes are TRBV14 and TRBJ2-7, with D maybe TRBD1 (6 bases). In germline, CDR1 is SGHDN, CDR2 FVKESK. Trimming cost V 5 bases and J 3 bases, with 14 bases left between them. The CDR3 sequence is 14 residues long. As DNA, the CDR3 is TGTGCCAGCAGCAACAATAAAGGGGGCTACGAGCAGTACTTC. Residues: CASSNNKGGYEQYF.

This clone was detected only once. The chain carries TRBV4-1 and TRBJ2-7, with a tentative D call TRBD1 (6 bases). Germline loops: CDR1 MGHRA, CDR2 YSYEKL. V gave up 0 bases and J gave up 4 bases, with 13 bases separating them. The length of the CDR3 is 15 residues. The DNA for the CDR3 is TGCGCCAGCAGCCAAGATCTTCAGGGACAATACGAGCAGTACTTC. As protein: CASSQDLQGQYEQYF.

For the CDR3, the DNA is TGTGCCAGCAGCCTCGGGGACAGGGATTCGGAGACCCAGTACTTC. Translation: CASSLGDRDSETQYF. The chain has TRBV11-2 and TRBJ2-5, with TRBD1 matching 9 bases. V shed 5 bases, J shed 5 bases, and the junction held 9 bases outside the gene matches. CDR3 length equals 15 residues. Germline V gene sequence: CDR1 SGHAT, CDR2 FQNNGV. Variable domain in full (rest from reference TRBV11-2 and TRBJ2-5): EAGVAQSPRYKIIEKRQSVAFWCNPISGHATLYWYQQILGQGPKLLIQFQNNGVVDDSQLPKDRFSAERLKGVDSTLKIQPAKLEDSAVYLCASSLGDRDSETQYFGPGTRLLVL.

The rearrangement links TRBV30 to TRBJ1-6; D may be TRBD1 (6 bases). Germline V gene data show CDR1 as GTSNPN and CDR2 as SVGIG (reference sequence). The germline V and J ends were trimmed by 0 bases and 7 bases, with 10 bases remaining between them. The CDR3 has 14 amino acids. The DNA of the CDR3 is TGTGCCTGGAGTGTCTCCAGGGGAAATTCACCCCTCCACTTT. This translates into CAWSVSRGNSPLHF.

The chain carries TRBV28 and TRBJ1-2; D is undetermined. Trimming removed 3 bases from V and 3 bases from J, with 8 bases in between. Germline CDR1 and CDR2: MDHEN and SYDVKM. This CDR3 has 13 amino acids. CDR3: CASSLADHYGYTF. DNA of the CDR3: TGTGCCAGCAGTTTGGCAGATCACTATGGCTACACCTTC.

CDR3 in DNA: TGTGCCAGTAGAAGACTAGCGGCTAGCACAGATACGCAGTATTTT. Translation: CASRRLAASTDTQYF. J is TRBJ2-3 and V is TRBV19; 9 nucleotides line up with TRBD2. This CDR3 contains 15 residues. Germline trimming cut 6 bases from V and 0 bases from J; bases unmatched to any gene: 4. The germline V gene encodes CDR1 LNHDA and CDR2 SQIVND (reference sequence). Variable domain in full (rest from reference TRBV19 and TRBJ2-3): DGGITQSPKYLFRKEGQNVTLSCEQNLNHDAMYWYRQDPGQGLRLIYYSQIVNDFQKGDIAEGYSVSREKKESFPLTVTSAQKNPTAFYLCASRRLAASTDTQYFGPGTRLTVL.

The rearrangement uses TRBV14 and TRBJ2-2, with 10 positions matching TRBD2. Unmatched junction bases numbered 6, after V lost 5 bases and J lost 6 bases. The CDR3 covers 15 residues. Germline V lookup: CDR1 SGHDN, CDR2 FVKESK. The CDR3 DNA is TGTGCCAGCAGCGGTGACCTAGCGGGAGCCGGGGAGCTGTTTTTT. This encodes CASSGDLAGAGELFF.

The chain joins TRBV5-8 to TRBJ2-7; D is possibly TRBD1 (6 bases). V lost 0 bases and J lost 7, with 14 bases in between. This CDR3 is built from 14 residues. Germline CDR1 SGHTS, CDR2 YDEGEE. The CDR3 spells CASSLGTVGSEQYF. CDR3 in DNA: TGTGCCAGCAGCTTGGGGACAGTGGGATCGGAGCAGTACTTC.

The V call is TRBV3-1 (or the pseudogene TRBV3-2), the J call TRBJ2-1; TRBD2 agrees at 9 bases. This CDR3 has 16 residues. Looked up from germline, CDR1 is LGHDT and CDR2 is YNNKEL (reference sequence). V was clipped by 4 bases and J by 9 bases; unmatched bases: 13. The CDR3 spells CASSPYVGGGAGEQFF. The DNA of the CDR3 is TGTGCCAGCAGCCCCTATGTCGGCGGGGGGGCCGGTGAGCAGTTCTTC.

CDR3 in DNA: TGTGCCACCAGCAGAGAGTCGACATTCGGCCCCCTTAGAGAGCAGTTCTTC. Translated: CATSRESTFGPLREQFF. The rearrangement joins TRBV15 to TRBJ2-1; D gene unclear. V gave up 0 bases and J gave up 10 bases, with 22 bases separating them. Germline V CDR1 and CDR2: LNHNV, YYDKDF (reference sequence). The CDR3 is 17 residues long.

For the CDR3, the DNA is TGCGCCAGCAGCTTTGCCAACGGAGCCTACGAGCAGTACTTC. Protein product: CASSFANGAYEQYF. V gene TRBV5-1 combines with J gene TRBJ2-7; D remains ambiguous. Germline V CDR1 and CDR2: SGHRS, YFSETQ. There are 14 residues in the CDR3. Deletions cut 2 bases from V and 2 bases from J, with 11 bases between.

The rearrangement links TRBV6-5 to TRBJ2-7; no firm D call. The CDR3 sequence is 14 residues long. The germline V and J ends were trimmed by 5 bases and 4 bases, with 15 bases remaining between them. Germline V gene sequence: CDR1 MNHEY, CDR2 SVGAGI. The CDR3 nucleotides are TGTGCCAGCAGTCAGGAACTCATGAATTACGAGCAGTACTTC. It translates to CASSQELMNYEQYF.

This chain connects TRBV2 to TRBJ2-3; tentative D call: TRBD2 (7 bases). Germline V gives CDR1 SNHLY, CDR2 FYNNEI. V was cut by 6 bases and J by 2 bases, with 12 bases left in between. The CDR3 is 14 amino acids. CDR3 sequence reads: CASRWGGLTDTQYF. The CDR3, as DNA: TGTGCCAGCAGATGGGGGGGCCTCACAGATACGCAGTATTTT.

The chain employs TRBV27 and TRBJ2-7; 10 bases map to TRBD1. The V and J ends lost 5 bases and 2 bases, in that order; junction bases with no gene match: 12. CDR3 length equals 17 residues. Germline CDR1 is MNHEY and CDR2 is SMNVEV (reference sequence). CDR3 loop: CASSPSLLGTGAYEQYF. The CDR3 nucleotides read TGTGCCAGCAGTCCATCCCTTCTCGGGACAGGGGCCTACGAGCAGTACTTC.

The count of this clone is one. The chain employs TRBV7-9 and TRBJ2-1; D is unclear. The V end was cut by 3 bases, the J end by 10 bases, with 7 bases between. The CDR3 sequence is 11 residues long. Germline V gene sequence: CDR1 SEHNR, CDR2 FQNEAQ (reference sequence). The CDR3 nucleotides read TGTGCCAGCAGCTTTCTTCAGGAGCAGTTCTTC. Its protein product is CASSFLQEQFF.

The V gene is TRBV11-2, the J gene TRBJ2-5, with D perhaps matching TRBD2 (5 bases). The ends were cut back, 3 bases at V and 9 bases at J, with 14 bases in the middle. CDR1 and CDR2 (germline): SGHAT, FQNNGV. The CDR3 is made up of 13 amino acids. The CDR3 spells CASSFGTAGAQYF. The DNA of the CDR3 is TGTGCCAGCAGCTTTGGCACCGCCGGGGCCCAGTACTTC. The entire variable domain, with the rest obtained from reference TRBV11-2 and TRBJ2-5, is as follows: EAGVAQSPRYKIIEKRQSVAFWCNPISGHATLYWYQQILGQGPKLLIQFQNNGVVDDSQLPKDRFSAERLKGVDSTLKIQPAKLEDSAVYLCASSFGTAGAQYFGPGTRLLVL.